This paragraph covers one T cell receptor beta chain sequence. Its cognate antigen is unknown. The data belong to a study of T cells in Graves' hyperthyroidism and ophthalmopathy. Whole-study context: Peripheral blood was secured at the point of initial diagnosis, before any treatment.

The length of the CDR3 is 15 residues. The J segment lost 6 bases and the V segment lost 3 bases, leaving 11 bases of the junction unmatched. Researchers amplified the TCR beta CDR3 regions from RNA transcripts. The HTBI primer set drove a first-round RT-PCR of the TCR CDR3. TCRdb reanalysed the multiplex PCR reads using MiXCR and keeps one entry per CDR3 protein. The table has about half a million distinct CDR3 sequences, 20% to 25% seen once. A Clinical Activity Score of at least 3, a NOSPECS grade of at least 4 and a duration under 3 months were recorded in the ophthalmopathy patients. Uncontrolled infections, other autoimmune diseases, pregnancy or lactation led to exclusion of patients. Study results and caveats: Most clonotypes expanded in the thyroid (above 0.001) were also present in blood.

The receptor comes from a woman in her 70s with Graves' ophthalmopathy. This chain links TRBV12-3 or TRBV12-4 with TRBJ2-7; 7 nucleotides align to TRBD2. Source material: blood. The CDR3 sequence: CASSFGGRAQGEQYF. The CDR3 DNA reads TGTGCCAGCAGTTTTGGGGGGAGGGCCCAGGGCGAGCAGTACTTC.